One sample yielded the 25 T cell receptor beta chains listed below, sequenced in a study of Graves' ophthalmopathy and Graves' hyperthyroidism. RNA served as the template for amplifying TCR beta CDR3 regions. First-round RT-PCR with HTBI primers preceded a second-round multiplex PCR. TCRdb ran MiXCR on the multiplex PCR reads and lists one entry per CDR3 protein. The table has over 450,000 distinct CDR3 sequences, 13% to 15% seen once. Sequencing was performed on blood. The origin of the receptors is a woman aged 30 to 39 with Graves' ophthalmopathy.

This clonotype was recorded many times. A read error may explain this, as a much larger clone is one base away. V usage is TRBV6-5 and J usage is TRBJ1-1, with a tentative D call TRBD1 (6 bases). The germline gives CDR1 MNHEY, CDR2 SVGAGI. Trimming removed 2 bases from V and 1 base from J, with 8 bases in between. There are 14 residues in the CDR3. The CDR3 here is CASSYRDKNTEAFF. The CDR3 bases are TGTGCCAGCAGTTACCGGGACAAGAACACTGAAGCTTTCTTT.

This clonotype has ten or more counts. The V and J genes are TRBV20-1 and TRBJ2-7; D gene uncertain. Germline values: CDR1 DFQATT, CDR2 SNEGSKA (reference sequence). The CDR3 has 14 residues. Deletions cut 4 bases from V and 2 bases from J, with 15 bases between. CDR3 nucleotide sequence: TGCAGTGCTACTCATATGAAGAAGCCCTACGAGCAGTACTTC. Its translation is CSATHMKKPYEQYF.

This clonotype was picked up many times. The chain links TRBV16 to TRBJ2-7; no definite D call. CDR1 and CDR2 (germline): KGHSY, FQNENV. Trimming removed 0 bases at V and 7 bases at J, with 7 bases between. This CDR3 has 12 residues. This CDR3 is CASSQSGREQYF. The CDR3, as DNA: TGTGCCAGCAGCCAATCGGGTAGGGAGCAGTACTTC.

Many counts were recorded for this clonotype. The V gene is TRBV5-4, the J gene TRBJ2-2; a possible D gene is TRBD1 (6 bases). The CDR3 has 15 residues. Germline V gene data show CDR1 as SGHNT and CDR2 as YYREEE (reference sequence). V lost 0 bases, J lost 4 bases, and 10 bases lay in between. CDR3 sequence: CASSLDQGITGELFF. The CDR3 region has the DNA TGTGCCAGCAGCTTGGACCAGGGGATCACCGGGGAGCTGTTTTTT.

This clonotype was observed many times. The V gene is TRBV30, the J gene TRBJ1-3; D call uncertain. Trimming stripped 4 bases from V and 0 bases from J, with 7 bases between. The CDR3 is made up of 13 amino acids. Germline V CDR1 and CDR2: GTSNPN, SVGIG (reference sequence). As DNA, the CDR3 is TGTGCCTGGATCGTAAGCTCTGGAAACACCATATATTTT. It codes for CAWIVSSGNTIYF.

The V call is TRBV27, the J call TRBJ2-7; tentative D call: TRBD2 (5 bases). This CDR3 contains 15 residues. The V and J ends lost 3 bases and 0 bases respectively, with 12 bases between them. The germline V gene has CDR1 MNHEY and CDR2 SMNVEV (reference sequence). The CDR3 DNA sequence: TGTGCCAGCAGTTTTGAGGGTAGGAGCTCCTACGAGCAGTACTTC. This encodes CASSFEGRSSYEQYF.

This clonotype was seen many times. CDR3 nucleotide sequence: TGTGCCAGTTGGGAGGGGGGGTCACAAGAGACCCAGTACTTC. Its protein is CASWEGGSQETQYF. The J gene is TRBJ2-5, the V gene TRBV2, with a weak D call TRBD2 (7 bases). The CDR3 is made up of 14 amino acids. The V gene lost 9 bases and the J gene lost 2 bases, with 16 bases spanning the gap. The germline V gene encodes CDR1 SNHLY and CDR2 FYNNEI.

This clonotype was counted at least ten times. The chain employs TRBV12-3 or TRBV12-4 and TRBJ1-1; 12 bases match TRBD1. The V gene end was trimmed by 7 bases and the J gene end by 2 bases; junction bases not matched to a gene: 5. The CDR3 has 15 residues. CDR3 coding DNA: TGTGCCAGCATTCCCGGGACAGGGGGCAACACTGAAGCTTTCTTT. It is translated as CASIPGTGGNTEAFF.

At least ten counts were recorded for this clonotype. The chain uses TRBV7-9 and TRBJ1-2; maybe TRBD1 (6 bases). Per germline, CDR1 SEHNR and CDR2 FQNEAQ (reference sequence). CDR3 size: 13 residues. Trimming stripped 4 bases from V and 8 bases from J, with 14 bases between. The DNA for the CDR3 is TGTGCCAGCAGCTCGACAGTTCAGGGGGGCTACACCTTC. Protein: CASSSTVQGGYTF. The full variable domain, in which reference TRBV7-9 and TRBJ1-2 provide the parts outside the CDR3, is DTGVSQNPRHKITKRGQNVTFRCDPISEHNRLYWYRQTLGQGPEFLTYFQNEAQLEKSRLLSDRFSAERPKGSFSTLEIQRTEQGDSAMYLCASSSTVQGGYTFGSGTRLTVV.

This clonotype appeared many times. Here the CDR3 DNA reads TGCGCCAGCAGCCAAGAAGGAAGGCAGTACTTC. Translation: CASSQEGRQYF. The chain carries TRBV4-1 and TRBJ2-7; D gene ambiguous. This CDR3 is 11 amino acids long. Between the trimmed V and J ends, which lost 0 bases and 9 bases, there was a span of 6 bases. In germline, CDR1 is MGHRA, CDR2 YSYEKL.

The genes are TRBV13 and TRBJ2-1; TRBD2 matches at 7 bases. Germline-derived CDR1 and CDR2 are PRHDT and FYEKMQ (reference sequence). J gave up 6 bases and V 5 bases, and 7 bases lay outside the gene matches. The CDR3 spans 14 residues. CDR3 amino acids: CASSPGGGGNEQFF. CDR3 in DNA: TGTGCCAGCAGCCCTGGGGGGGGTGGCAATGAGCAGTTCTTC. Complete variable domain (other parts from reference TRBV13 and TRBJ2-1): AAGVIQSPRHLIKEKRETATLKCYPIPRHDTVYWYQQGPGQDPQFLISFYEKMQSDKGSIPDRFSAQQFSDYHSELNMSSLELGDSALYFCASSPGGGGNEQFFGPGTRLTVL.

This clonotype was picked up many times. The rearrangement links TRBV7-2 to TRBJ1-1; 7 bases match TRBD1. CDR3 size: 13 residues. Germline V CDR1 and CDR2: SGHTA, FQGNSA. After removal of 6 bases from V and 1 base from J, the junction contained 2 bases not matched to a gene. This CDR3 reads CASRWDRNTEAFF. As DNA, the CDR3 is TGTGCCAGCAGATGGGACAGGAACACTGAAGCTTTCTTT.

This clonotype was counted many times. V gene TRBV28 combines with J gene TRBJ1-5; perhaps TRBD1 as D (6 bases). V shed 7 bases and J shed 1 base, with 17 bases lying between them. The CDR3 has 16 amino acids. From germline, CDR1 is MDHEN and CDR2 SYDVKM. The CDR3 loop is CASNALGHRSNQPQHF. CDR3 coding DNA: TGTGCCAGCAACGCTTTGGGACACCGGAGCAATCAGCCCCAGCATTTT.

This clonotype was picked up many times. DNA for the CDR3: TGTGCCAGCAGCTTAGTGGGCCCTAGCTCCTACGAGCAGTACTTC. Its protein product is CASSLVGPSSYEQYF. The chain joins TRBV7-8 to TRBJ2-7; no clear D gene. V shed 1 base and J shed 0 bases, with 10 bases lying between them. This CDR3 has 15 amino acids. In germline, CDR1 is SGHVS, CDR2 FQNEAQ.

This clonotype came up many times. This sequence joins TRBV25-1 and TRBJ1-2, with D maybe TRBD1 (6 bases). The germline V and J ends were trimmed by 5 bases and 6 bases, with 10 bases remaining between them. The length of the CDR3 is 12 residues. Germline V gene lookup returns CDR1 MGHDK and CDR2 SYGVNS. CDR3 residues: CASSMGGNGYTF. The CDR3 DNA reads as TGTGCCAGCAGTATGGGGGGCAATGGCTACACCTTC.

This clonotype was counted a few times. The chain combines TRBV3-1 with TRBJ2-5; weak D call: TRBD1 (5 bases). The CDR3 extends over 16 amino acids. Germline V gene lookup returns CDR1 LGHDT and CDR2 YNNKEL (reference sequence). With 6 bases removed from V and 1 base from J, the gap between germline ends came to 18 bases. CDR3 sequence reads: CASRPSILGLQETQYF. CDR3 sequence (DNA): TGTGCCAGCAGACCCTCGATATTGGGGCTCCAAGAGACCCAGTACTTC.

This clonotype turned up a few times. This may stem from a read error, because a much larger clone lies one nucleotide away. V gene TRBV12-5 combines with J gene TRBJ2-2; unclear D gene. V was pared by 8 bases and J by 4 bases, with 11 bases between. The V gene's germline CDR1 is LGHNT and CDR2 FRNRAP. CDR3 length: 13 amino acids. The CDR3 nucleotides read TGTGCTAGTTCCGCCACCCCCACCGGGGAGCTGTTTTTT. This gives the protein CASSATPTGELFF. The full variable domain, rest sourced from reference TRBV12-5 and TRBJ2-2, is DARVTQTPRHKVTEMGQEVTMRCQPILGHNTVFWYRQTMMQGLELLAYFRNRAPLDDSGMPKDRFSAEMPDATLATLKIQPSEPRDSAVYFCASSATPTGELFFGEGSRLTVL.

In the case of this clonotype: The junction and the germline gene differ at one end; a read error may be behind it. The rearrangement joins TRBV28 to TRBJ2-4, with a weak D call TRBD2 (6 bases). The length of the CDR3 is 15 residues. The V gene's germline CDR1 is MDHEN and CDR2 SYDVKM. CDR3 bases: TGTGCCAGCAGTTTATCCTGGTCCGGGGGAAACATTAAGTACTTC. It encodes CASSLSWSGGNIKYF.

This clonotype was counted ten times or more. The rearrangement uses TRBV28 and TRBJ1-1, with D maybe TRBD1 (6 bases). The CDR3 loop spans 13 amino acids. The germline gives CDR1 MDHEN, CDR2 SYDVKM. Deletions cut 7 bases from V and 4 bases from J, with 13 bases between. CDR3 sequence (DNA): TGTGCCAGCACCCTCAGGGGACCCACTGAAGCTTTCTTT. Translation gives CASTLRGPTEAFF.

This clonotype was observed a few times. The chain recombines TRBV5-1 with TRBJ2-2; possible D gene TRBD2, 5 bases. V dropped 2 bases and J dropped 10 bases, with 21 bases sitting between them. The length of the CDR3 is 16 residues. Germline loops: CDR1 SGHRS, CDR2 YFSETQ. CDR3 coding DNA: TGCGCCAGCAGCTTTATTGACCGAACCTCCGGGGAGGAGCTGTTTTTT. Translating it yields CASSFIDRTSGEELFF.

Notes on this clonotype: Because the CDR3 is missing its conserved closing phenylalanine or tryptophan, this is likely a read error. This chain links TRBV3-1 with TRBJ1-1; no reliable D call. From germline, CDR1 is LGHDT and CDR2 YNNKEL (reference sequence). V was pared by 1 base and J by 1 base, with 7 bases between. CDR3 length: 14 residues. Here the CDR3 reads CASSQVSGNTEAFV. The CDR3 coding sequence is TGTGCCAGCAGCCAAGTTTCTGGGAACACTGAAGCTTTCGTT.

In its sample, this clonotype was seen many times. The V call is TRBV7-2, the J call TRBJ2-5, with TRBD1 matching 8 bases. J lost 5 bases, V lost 5 bases, and 4 bases had no gene match. CDR1 and CDR2 (germline): SGHTA, FQGNSA. This CDR3 is built from 13 residues. CDR3 amino acids: CASSLDRAETQYF. In DNA, the CDR3 is TGTGCCAGCAGCCTGGACAGGGCCGAGACCCAGTACTTC.

This clonotype was recorded many times. J is TRBJ2-4 and V is TRBV6-5; TRBD2 matches 8 bases. J gave up 8 bases and V 0 bases, and 18 bases lay outside the gene matches. CDR3 length: 19 residues. Per the germline V gene, CDR1 is MNHEY and CDR2 is SVGAGI. The chain's CDR3 is CASSYSIGLANTRTDIQYF. CDR3 in DNA: TGTGCCAGCAGTTACTCGATTGGACTAGCAAACACTCGGACGGACATTCAGTACTTC.

The table lists this clonotype with many counts. The chain couples TRBV10-3 to TRBJ1-5; D ambiguous. There are 14 residues in the CDR3. The V end was cut by 5 bases, the J end by 2 bases, with 10 bases between. From germline, CDR1 is ENHRY and CDR2 SYGVKD. CDR3 sequence reads: CAISSGPGNQPQHF. The DNA of the CDR3 is TGTGCCATCAGTTCAGGCCCAGGCAATCAGCCCCAGCATTTT.

This clonotype was detected many times. The rearrangement uses TRBV12-3 or TRBV12-4 and TRBJ1-2; 10 bases are shared with TRBD1. The V segment lost 6 bases and the J segment 6 bases; nucleotides outside the gene matches: 1. The CDR3 is 12 residues long. The CDR3, as DNA: TGTGCCAGCAGGGGACAGGGGAATGGCTACACCTTC. Residues: CASRGQGNGYTF.